This T cell receptor (beta chain) was captured by sequencing in a study of human T cells and chemical hapten exposure. Time point denoted: patch test 3, about 24 weeks after DPC sensitization. As to treatment: therapeutic diphenylcyclopropenone sensitization with weekly scalp DPC. Each CDR3 protein is one row after TCRdb ran MiXCR on the RACE reads. Found here are 210,000 or so distinct CDR3 sequences, approximately 24% of them singletons; the top ten hold over 2%. V was trimmed by 6 bases and J by 10 bases, leaving 19 bases between them. This CDR3 is built from 13 residues. This rearrangement joins TRBV12-3 or TRBV12-4 to TRBJ2-7; a weak D match, TRBD1 (6 bases). Here the sequenced sample was whole blood, taken in connection with sensitization to the hapten diphenylcyclopropenone (DPC). The clonotype was recovered from a woman in her 40s with alopecia areata. Some clones in this sample may be carry-over from other donors' samples. The CDR3 spells CASSNPGHGSQYF. The CDR3 nucleotides read TGTGCCAGCAGCAACCCGGGACATGGGAGTCAGTACTTC.